The 6 T cell receptor beta chains reported below all come from one sample, sequenced in a study of PD-L1 blockade in urothelial cancer. The time point was: peripheral blood 6 weeks after treatment start. Assay used: immunoSEQ multiplex PCR; TCRdb lists only in-frame clones, some missing. The table includes more than 60,000 clones, more than 70% detected once. This material consisted of PBMCs, taken around atezolizumab (anti-PD-L1) treatment. The origin of the receptors is a man aged 55 to 70 with urothelial cancer.

This clone was picked up a small number of times. This sequence joins TRBV19 and TRBJ1-2; D perhaps matches TRBD1 (6 bases). Trimming pared 7 bases from V and 4 bases from J, leaving 22 bases between. CDR1 LNHDA and CDR2 SQIVND come from the germline V gene (reference sequence). The CDR3 contains 16 residues. The CDR3 sequence is CASTRGAISSGYGYTF. In DNA form, the CDR3 reads TGTGCCAGTACCCGGGGGGCGATTTCCTCTGGCTATGGCTACACCTTC.

The J gene is TRBJ1-5, the V gene TRBV7-8, with a tentative D call TRBD1 (6 bases). CDR3 length: 13 amino acids. CDR1 SGHVS and CDR2 FQNEAQ come from the germline V gene. Trimming took 5 bases from V and 6 from J, leaving 11 bases between them. The CDR3 loop reads CASSLRTVQPQHF. The DNA of the CDR3 is TGTGCCAGCAGCCTAAGGACAGTTCAGCCCCAGCATTTT. The entire variable domain, with the rest obtained from reference TRBV7-8 and TRBJ1-5, is as follows: GAGVSQSPRYKVAKRGQDVALRCDPISGHVSLFWYQQALGQGPEFLTYFQNEAQLDKSGLPSDRFFAERPEGSVSTLKIQRTQQEDSAVYLCASSLRTVQPQHFGDGTRLSIL.

The gene calls are TRBV9 and TRBJ2-2; D not certain. Per the germline V gene, CDR1 is SGDLS and CDR2 is YYNGEE. The CDR3 covers 15 residues. V shed 2 bases and J shed 4 bases, with 12 bases lying between them. The CDR3 loop is CASSVRGEITGELFF. The CDR3 DNA follows: TGTGCCAGCAGCGTTAGAGGAGAGATCACCGGGGAGCTGTTTTTT.

This clone showed up just once. V is TRBV11-2 and J is TRBJ2-3; the match to TRBD2 covers 8 bases. This CDR3 comprises 16 residues. The V gene's germline CDR1 is SGHAT and CDR2 FQNNGV. J lost 3 bases, V lost 3 bases, and 8 bases had no gene match. The CDR3 loop is CASSLTGTRGTDTQYF. In nucleotides, the CDR3 is TGTGCCAGCAGCTTGACGGGGACTAGAGGTACAGATACGCAGTATTTT.

The chain is built from TRBV30 and TRBJ2-3, with TRBD2 matching over 11 bases. From germline, CDR1 is GTSNPN and CDR2 SVGIG (reference sequence). The CDR3 is 15 residues long. V shed 2 bases, J shed 4 bases, and the junction held 5 bases outside the gene matches. The CDR3 sequence: CAWSRLAGSPDTQYF. For the CDR3, the DNA is TGTGCCTGGAGTCGACTAGCGGGGAGCCCAGATACGCAGTATTTT.

J is TRBJ1-5 and V is TRBV10-2; D may be TRBD1 (6 bases). V lost 0 bases, J lost 7 bases, and 10 bases lay in between. Germline V CDR1 and CDR2: WSHSY, SAAADI. CDR3 size: 14 residues. In DNA form, the CDR3 reads TGCGCCAGCAGTGAGTCCGGCACAGGGCAGCCCCAGCATTTT. It specifies CASSESGTGQPQHF.